The 20 T cell receptor beta chains listed next were all sequenced from one sample in a study of T cell changes during pregnancy in multiple sclerosis. The table came from immunoSEQ multiplex PCR; TCRdb's copy has only in-frame clones and leaves some out. Of 30,000 to 45,000 clones in the sample, around 92% are singletons; the top ten hold around a quarter. The sequences come from CD8+ T cells from peripheral blood mononuclear cells, collected before pregnancy. All receptors derive from a female donor with multiple sclerosis, enrolled in a pregnancy study.

The gene calls are TRBV13 and TRBJ2-7; 8 bases match TRBD1. Germline V gene data show CDR1 as PRHDT and CDR2 as FYEKMQ (reference sequence). Losses at the gene ends were 2 bases for V and 8 bases for J; bases not matched to a gene: 2. The CDR3 consists of 12 residues. The CDR3 is CASSLQGAQQYF. In nucleotides, the CDR3 is TGTGCCAGCAGCTTACAGGGGGCGCAGCAGTACTTC. The entire variable domain, with the rest obtained from reference TRBV13 and TRBJ2-7, is as follows: AAGVIQSPRHLIKEKRETATLKCYPIPRHDTVYWYQQGPGQDPQFLISFYEKMQSDKGSIPDRFSAQQFSDYHSELNMSSLELGDSALYFCASSLQGAQQYFGPGTRLTVT.

This chain connects TRBV4-1 to TRBJ2-3, with 9 bases that match TRBD2. With V trimmed by 5 bases and J by 4 bases, 7 bases remained unmatched. The germline gives CDR1 MGHRA, CDR2 YSYEKL. The CDR3 covers 15 residues. The CDR3 spells CASSGIAGDADTQYF. CDR3 bases: TGCGCCAGCAGCGGAATAGCGGGAGACGCAGATACGCAGTATTTT.

This chain connects TRBV25-1 to TRBJ2-1, with TRBD2 identical over 9 bases. Germline CDR1 is MGHDK and CDR2 is SYGVNS. The CDR3 runs 18 residues. The ends lost 1 base at V and 8 bases at J; junction bases unmatched: 15. DNA for the CDR3: TGTGCCAGCAGTGAATCTATGCGGGAGGGCCTAATAGGGGATGAGCAGTTCTTC. Translated, it gives CASSESMREGLIGDEQFF.

This rearrangement joins TRBV7-9 to TRBJ2-7; TRBD1 matches 11 bases. Trimming removed 5 bases from V and 3 bases from J; junction bases left unmatched: 6. This CDR3 spans 15 amino acids. Germline V gene lookup returns CDR1 SEHNR and CDR2 FQNEAQ (reference sequence). CDR3 bases: TGTGCCAGCAGCCTACGGACAGGGGGCAGCTACGAGCAGTACTTC. This gives the protein CASSLRTGGSYEQYF. Filled out from reference TRBV7-9 and TRBJ2-7, the complete variable domain reads DTGVSQNPRHKITKRGQNVTFRCDPISEHNRLYWYRQTLGQGPEFLTYFQNEAQLEKSRLLSDRFSAERPKGSFSTLEIQRTEQGDSAMYLCASSLRTGGSYEQYFGPGTRLTVT.

The chain employs TRBV19 and TRBJ1-5; D is unclear. There are 16 residues in the CDR3. The ends were cut back, 1 base at V and 4 bases at J, with 14 bases in the middle. Germline CDR1 is LNHDA and CDR2 is SQIVND (reference sequence). The CDR3 nucleotides are TGTGCCAGTAGTATAGTTCCCGGTGGGCGAAATCAGCCCCAGCATTTT. Translating gives CASSIVPGGRNQPQHF.

In DNA, the CDR3 is TGTGCCAGCAGCTTTCGGTGGGTCCAGGGGGGCCAGCCCCAGCATTTT. This gives the protein CASSFRWVQGGQPQHF. J is TRBJ1-5 and V is TRBV7-8; 7 positions match TRBD1. This CDR3 is built from 16 residues. V lost 3 bases to trimming and J lost 7 bases; unmatched junction nucleotides: 12. The V gene's germline CDR1 is SGHVS and CDR2 FQNEAQ. The full variable domain, completed using reference TRBV7-8 and TRBJ1-5, is GAGVSQSPRYKVAKRGQDVALRCDPISGHVSLFWYQQALGQGPEFLTYFQNEAQLDKSGLPSDRFFAERPEGSVSTLKIQRTQQEDSAVYLCASSFRWVQGGQPQHFGDGTRLSIL.

The genes are TRBV6-6 and TRBJ2-1, with D unresolved. Trimming took 0 bases from V and 15 from J, leaving 9 bases between them. Germline lookup yields CDR1 MNHNY and CDR2 SVGAGI (reference sequence). CDR3 size: 11 residues. The CDR3 nucleotides read TGTGCCAGCAGTTACTCCCAGATTTGGTTCTTC. Its protein is CASSYSQIWFF.

The rearrangement links TRBV23-1 to TRBJ2-7; the D is unclear. TRBV23-1 is labeled an ORF, and its function is uncertain. CDR3 length: 12 residues. Trimming cost V 4 bases and J 1 base, with 5 bases left between them. CDR3 sequence (DNA): TGCGCCAGCAGTCTCCCGTCCTACGAGCAGTACTTC. It yields the protein CASSLPSYEQYF.

CDR3 bases: TGTGCCAGCAGCGTAGCCGGGTTCAACTATGGCTACACCTTC. Residues: CASSVAGFNYGYTF. This rearrangement joins TRBV9 to TRBJ1-2, with no clear D. V was cut by 0 bases and J by 2 bases, with 8 bases left in between. CDR3 length equals 14 residues. The germline V gene encodes CDR1 SGDLS and CDR2 YYNGEE.

This rearrangement joins TRBV21-1 to TRBJ1-4; the table's D gene call, TRBD1, was not cross checked with the DNA. TRBV21-1 represents a pseudogene. The CDR3 extends over 21 amino acids. The chain's CDR3 is CASSKGGTGVVHPWTNEKLFF. In DNA form, the CDR3 reads TGTGCCAGCAGCAAAGGAGGGACAGGGGTTGTTCATCCGTGGACTAATGAAAAACTGTTTTTT.

This chain connects TRBV15 to TRBJ2-6; 8 bases line up with TRBD2. Per germline, CDR1 LNHNV and CDR2 YYDKDF (reference sequence). Unmatched junction bases numbered 1, after V lost 3 bases and J lost 0 bases. The CDR3 is 16 residues long. As DNA, the CDR3 is TGTGCCACCAGCAGGGGACTAGGCTCTGGGGCCAACGTCCTGACTTTC. Translation: CATSRGLGSGANVLTF.

The CDR3 region is CASNPRTVNTEAFF. The DNA of the CDR3 is TGTGCCAGTAACCCTAGGACAGTGAACACTGAAGCTTTCTTT. The rearrangement links TRBV19 to TRBJ1-1, with TRBD1 as a possible D gene (6 bases). Germline V gene data show CDR1 as LNHDA and CDR2 as SQIVND (reference sequence). The CDR3 spans 14 residues. V was clipped by 7 bases and J by 0 bases, with 12 bases between them.

This chain links TRBV10-3 with TRBJ1-5; D unresolved. V lost 6 bases to trimming and J lost 2 bases, with 14 bases between them. The CDR3 runs 15 residues. Germline V gene data show CDR1 as ENHRY and CDR2 as SYGVKD. The chain's CDR3 is CAIRKGLGGNQPQHF. The DNA of the CDR3 is TGTGCCATCAGGAAAGGGCTGGGAGGCAATCAGCCCCAGCATTTT.

The V and J genes are TRBV27 and TRBJ2-5, with 7 bases lining up with TRBD1. In germline, CDR1 is MNHEY, CDR2 SMNVEV (reference sequence). V lost 8 bases, J lost 6 bases, and 15 bases stayed unmatched. There are 15 residues in the CDR3. The CDR3 loop is CASSTRETGLKTQYF. CDR3 coding DNA: TGTGCCAGCTCCACGCGAGAGACAGGGTTGAAGACCCAGTACTTC.

The rearrangement joins TRBV30 to TRBJ2-2; 7 bases fit TRBD2. Germline CDR1 reads GTSNPN; CDR2 reads SVGIG (reference sequence). The CDR3 extends over 15 amino acids. The junction had 11 bases not matched to a gene; V was cut back by 4 bases and J by 6 bases. The CDR3, as DNA: TGTGCCTGGATCCTCGGGGGGAGTAGCGCCGGGGAGCTGTTTTTT. The encoded protein is CAWILGGSSAGELFF. Together with reference TRBV30 and TRBJ2-2, the CDR3 gives the full variable domain: SQTIHQWPATLVQPVGSPLSLECTVEGTSNPNLYWYRQAAGRGLQLLFYSVGIGQISSEVPQNLSASRPQDRQFILSSKKLLLSDSGFYLCAWILGGSSAGELFFGEGSRLTVL.

The chain combines TRBV27 with TRBJ2-7, with TRBD2 matching 7 bases. This CDR3 is 15 amino acids long. CDR1 and CDR2 from the germline V gene are MNHEY and SMNVEV (reference sequence). Losses at the gene ends were 5 bases for V and 3 bases for J; bases not matched to a gene: 10. The CDR3 here is CASSPQLAAIYEQYF. The CDR3 coding sequence is TGTGCCAGCAGTCCCCAGCTAGCGGCCATCTACGAGCAGTACTTC.

The chain has TRBV10-3 and TRBJ1-2, with 8 nucleotides matching TRBD1. The CDR3 loop spans 15 amino acids. In germline, CDR1 is ENHRY, CDR2 SYGVKD. The J segment lost 5 bases and the V segment lost 2 bases, leaving 7 bases of the junction unmatched. Here the CDR3 reads CAISEPLTGGYGYTF. Here the CDR3 DNA reads TGTGCCATCAGTGAGCCCCTAACAGGGGGTTATGGCTACACCTTC.

This chain connects TRBV27 to TRBJ1-1; possible D gene TRBD1, 6 bases. The CDR3 length is 12 residues. CDR1 MNHEY and CDR2 SMNVEV come from the germline V gene (reference sequence). Trimming shortened V by 6 bases and J by 5 bases, and 10 bases separated the two germline ends. For the CDR3, the DNA is TGTGCCAGCAGGGACAGCCGGACTGAAGCTTTCTTT. Translated: CASRDSRTEAFF.

The chain combines TRBV7-6 with TRBJ2-1; 9 positions match TRBD2. There are 15 residues in the CDR3. V was clipped by 5 bases and J by 2 bases; unmatched bases: 4. Germline V gene lookup returns CDR1 SGHVS and CDR2 FNYEAQ. CDR3 in DNA: TGTGCCAGCAGCGTGGGACTAGCAGCCTACAATGAGCAGTTCTTC. Translating it yields CASSVGLAAYNEQFF.

The chain recombines TRBV9 with TRBJ2-1; 11 bases agree with TRBD2. Losses at the gene ends were 3 bases for V and 7 bases for J; bases not matched to a gene: 6. The CDR3 spans 15 residues. Germline V CDR1 and CDR2: SGDLS, YYNGEE. The CDR3 loop reads CASSGVAGGGNEQFF. DNA of the CDR3: TGTGCCAGCAGCGGAGTAGCGGGAGGGGGGAATGAGCAGTTCTTC.